Below, one T cell receptor (beta chain) is given with its context. From germline, CDR1 is KGHSH and CDR2 LQKENI. V lost 6 bases and J 6 bases, leaving 9 bases between the germline ends. The CDR3 sequence is 13 residues long. The authors' processing: Using reference gene primer amplification, nucleated cell counts were estimated. Here immunoSEQ multiplex PCR was the method, and the copy in TCRdb shows in-frame clones only, minus some. The V and J calls and clone size are taken from that table; D and trimming were inferred from the DNA. This repertoire shows roughly 320,000 clones, around nine tenths found once; its top ten account for over 1%. The data are from a study of blood T cell repertoires in COVID-19. Study-level background: COVID-19 samples, acute and convalescent, were from the United States, Italy and Spain. T cells, B-cell-depleted T cells, or PBMCs supplied cDNA or gDNA.

The V gene is TRBV18, the J gene TRBJ1-6; TRBD1 might be the D (5 bases). Source material: peripheral blood. The source of this sequence is a man between 65 and 80 years old with acute or convalescent COVID-19. The CDR3 sequence: CASSDSINSPLHF. The CDR3 region has the DNA TGTGCCAGCTCCGACAGTATTAATTCACCCCTCCACTTT.